The 7 T cell receptor beta chains below come from one sample, sequenced in a study of T cell clonotyping in hematopoietic cell transplantation. TCRdb keeps only in-frame clones here, not all; method: immunoSEQ multiplex PCR. The sample lists 15,000 to 20,000 clones; about 71% were seen once. Sample: peripheral blood mononuclear cells. The receptors stem from an older woman in good health. Some clones in this sample may be carry-over from other donors' samples.

The chain is built from TRBV5-6 and TRBJ2-3; D unresolved. Germline CDR1 and CDR2: SGHDT and YYEEEE. The length of the CDR3 is 12 residues. Trimming stripped 4 bases from V and 5 bases from J, with 8 bases between. As DNA, the CDR3 is TGTGCCAGCAGCACATTCCGAGATACGCAGTATTTT. It encodes CASSTFRDTQYF.

The chain uses TRBV19 and TRBJ2-6, with D hard to call. V shed 4 bases and J shed 0 bases, with 4 bases lying between them. The germline V gene encodes CDR1 LNHDA and CDR2 SQIVND (reference sequence). The CDR3 length is 14 residues. The CDR3: CASSTHSGANVLTF. CDR3 coding DNA: TGTGCCAGTAGTACACACTCTGGGGCCAACGTCCTGACTTTC.

This chain links TRBV29-1 with TRBJ2-7, with TRBD1 matching over 11 bases. Germline V gene lookup returns CDR1 SQVTM and CDR2 ANQGSEA. The CDR3 has 13 amino acids. DNA for the CDR3: TGCGGGTGCGAAGGACAGGGGGCGTACGAGCAGTACTTC. Encoded protein: CGCEGQGAYEQYF.

V and J are TRBV29-1 and TRBJ2-6; TRBD1 agrees at 9 bases. V trimming: 4 bases; J trimming: 6 bases; junction bases outside the gene matches: 4. This CDR3 has 14 amino acids. Germline CDR1 reads SQVTM; CDR2 reads ANQGSEA. The CDR3 spells CSVGQGGAANVLTF. DNA for the CDR3: TGCAGCGTTGGACAGGGGGGTGCGGCCAACGTCCTGACTTTC. The variable domain in full, completed from reference TRBV29-1 and TRBJ2-6, reads SAVISQKPSRDICQRGTSLTIQCQVDSQVTMMFWYRQQPGQSLTLIATANQGSEATYESGFVIDKFPISRPNLTFSTLTVSNMSPEDSSIYLCSVGQGGAANVLTFGAGSRLTVL.

The chain uses TRBV9 and TRBJ2-7; a possible D gene is TRBD1 (5 bases). The CDR3 is 15 amino acids. Germline V gene data show CDR1 as SGDLS and CDR2 as YYNGEE. V lost 0 bases and J lost 5, with 15 bases in between. CDR3 bases: TGTGCCAGCAGCGTAGTAAAGGGGCCGAACCACGAGCAGTACGTC. It codes for CASSVVKGPNHEQYV.

The J gene is TRBJ1-2, the V gene TRBV28; 9 positions match TRBD1. CDR3 length: 13 residues. Germline values: CDR1 MDHEN, CDR2 SYDVKM. Unmatched junction bases numbered 4, after V lost 6 bases and J lost 5 bases. The CDR3 region has the DNA TGTGCCAGCAGGACAGGGGGAGGGTATGGCTACACCTTC. Amino acid sequence: CASRTGGGYGYTF.

V gene TRBV29-1 combines with J gene TRBJ2-2; D unresolved. Germline V CDR1 and CDR2: SQVTM, ANQGSEA. CDR3 size: 12 residues. Trimming cost V 4 bases and J 7 bases, with 10 bases left between them. The DNA for the CDR3 is TGCAGCGTTGTTGAAGCCGTCGGGGAGCTGTTTTTT. Translation: CSVVEAVGELFF.